The T cell receptor beta chain under discussion was sequenced for a study of cytomegalovirus exposure and HLA in healthy donors. Study-wide results and caveats: It was about 180 TCR beta chains that were listed as cytomegalovirus-associated. Within the data, a cluster of highly shared sequence variants was likely a sequencing artifact.

CDR1 MDHEN and CDR2 SYDVKM come from the germline V gene. V lost 3 bases and J lost 0, with 15 bases in between. CDR3 length equals 18 residues. This clone was recorded once. Its antigen remains unidentified. Vbeta (60) and Jbeta (13) primers were used in the PCR. The data were produced by immunoSEQ multiplex PCR, yet TCRdb's version contains in-frame clones alone and is incomplete. The table records some 190,000 clones, around 79% of them present only once. This sequence joins TRBV28 and TRBJ1-6; D remains unclear. Sequenced: PBMCs. The clonotype was recovered from a woman aged 18-30 years in good health and CMV-seronegative. CDR3 region: CASSLRQQLSSYNSPLHF. CDR3 DNA sequence: TGTGCCAGCAGTTTGAGACAACAGCTGAGCTCCTATAATTCACCCCTCCACTTT.